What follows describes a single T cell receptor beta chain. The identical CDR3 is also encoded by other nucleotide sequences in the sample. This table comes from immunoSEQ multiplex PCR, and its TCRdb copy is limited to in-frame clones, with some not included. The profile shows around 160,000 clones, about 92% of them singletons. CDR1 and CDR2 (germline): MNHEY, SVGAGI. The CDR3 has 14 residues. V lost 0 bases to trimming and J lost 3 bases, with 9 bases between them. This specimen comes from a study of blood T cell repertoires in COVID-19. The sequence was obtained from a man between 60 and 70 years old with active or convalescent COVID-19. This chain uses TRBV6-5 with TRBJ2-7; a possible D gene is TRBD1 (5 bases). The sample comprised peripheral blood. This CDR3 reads CASSYSKQGYEQYF. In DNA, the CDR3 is TGTGCCAGCAGTTACTCGAAGCAGGGCTACGAGCAGTACTTC.